This T cell receptor (beta chain) was sequenced during a study of B cell selection in AIRE deficiency. General study results and limits: Of roughly 3,300 shared Treg TCRbeta sequences, roughly 34% were healthy-donor-only and over 9% patient-only. Shared Treg sequences had shorter CDR3s, biased toward rearrangements with few non-templated insertions.

A note on this clone: Its cognate antigen is unknown.

The regulatory T cell sort gate was CD4+CD25hiCD127low/negative. This table comes from immunoSEQ multiplex PCR, and its TCRdb copy is limited to in-frame clones, with some not included. The sample includes about 18,000 clones, around 93% of them seen just once. Germline CDR1 reads SGHRS; CDR2 reads YFSETQ. The length of the CDR3 is 15 residues. Trimming removed 0 bases at V and 0 bases at J, with 9 bases between. This clonotype originated in a human donor in good health. Sequencing input: CD4+CD25+ Tregs sorted from PBMCs. The chain employs TRBV5-1 and TRBJ1-1, with D unclear. The CDR3 sequence: CASSLGAVLNTEAFF. CDR3 coding DNA: TGCGCCAGCAGCTTGGGAGCAGTCTTGAACACTGAAGCTTTCTTT.